This T cell receptor (beta chain) was sequenced during a study of T cells in tuberculosis. Study-wide results and caveats: Active tuberculosis alpha repertoires lay closer to GMM-specific TCRs than controls'. Using the GMM-specific repertoire gave over 80% accuracy versus 60% to 70% with motifs. Samples were chosen by availability of cryopreserved specimens.

With respect to this clone: As yet, its antigen is unknown.

The data were produced by immunoSEQ multiplex PCR, yet TCRdb's version contains in-frame clones alone and is incomplete. There are 25,000 to 30,000 clones in the sample; nearly 90% occur only once, and around 6.1% lies in the top ten. V gave up 6 bases and J gave up 6 bases; unmatched junction bases: 7. CDR1 is LGHNA, CDR2 YNFKEQ, per germline. This CDR3 contains 15 residues. The sequence was obtained from a donor aged 10-29 years with latent tuberculosis or without tuberculosis infection. Sequences were obtained from PBMCs. This chain links TRBV4-2 with TRBJ2-3; 12 nucleotides line up with TRBD2. In nucleotides, the CDR3 is TGTGCCAGCAGTCTAGCGGGGGGGGTTAGGGATACGCAGTATTTT. Protein sequence: CASSLAGGVRDTQYF.